This T cell receptor beta chain comes out of a study of OX40 agonist ivuxolimab in advanced cancers. In the study overall: Patients got intravenous ivuxolimab at 0.01 to 10 mg/kg every 2 weeks.

Here immunoSEQ multiplex PCR was the method, and the copy in TCRdb shows in-frame clones only, minus some. The data contain about 91,000 clones, around 83% of them singletons. The sequencing here drew on CD4+ or CD8+ T cells sorted from blood, taken in a trial of the OX40 agonist ivuxolimab. The TCR was taken from an adult with an advanced solid tumor such as melanoma, head and neck, liver or kidney cancer.

The CDR3 nucleotides are TGCGCCAGCAGCTTGGGGCCTTTGGGGGAGCGGGGTGAGCAGTTCTTC. Protein product: CASSLGPLGERGEQFF. V gene TRBV5-1 combines with J gene TRBJ2-1; 7 bases are a match to TRBD2. Per the germline V gene, CDR1 is SGHRS and CDR2 is YFSETQ. The CDR3 totals 16 residues. V lost 0 bases to trimming and J lost 9 bases; unmatched junction nucleotides: 12.